This T cell receptor (beta chain) was found in a study of T cells after yellow fever vaccination (dated by TCRdb to about 2019). Notes on the research overall: The SMART-Seq v4 Ultra Low Input RNA kit was used to prepare libraries from fractions with low cell numbers. To follow T-cell clones before and after primary and booster YFV17D yellow fever vaccination, bulk TCR alpha and beta repertoires were sequenced over time. Two healthy male donors made up the cohort, one aged 18 to 29 years and the other aged 30 to 40 years. Blood was drawn at multiple timepoints before and after primary and secondary immunization, with bulk PBMC replicates and cell subsets isolated.

Reading the label with the study, this specimen's treatment or condition is: live attenuated yellow fever vaccine strain. Two biological replicates of bulk PBMCs were collected at each blood-draw timepoint. A standard Ficoll-Paque protocol was used to isolate PBMCs from peripheral blood. TriZol was used to extract RNA from bulk PBMCs, from CD4 and CD8 fractions, and from dextramer-positive and dextramer-negative fractions. On this clonotype: The target of this receptor is not known. The record has no base qualities; no much larger clone is one base away.

Broad study findings and their caveats: After the booster, most of the clones that had expanded following primary vaccination were detected again (approximately 96% of CD4 and around 90% of CD8), which suggests that memory was broadly maintained. Computational filtering was required because FACS-sorted repertoires could contain abundant contaminating clonotypes from the bulk population. Compared with the primary T-cell response, the secondary T-cell response was weaker but faster, peaking on day 5 rather than day 15. Only a couple of donors were included in the study, so the extent to which the findings can be generalized is limited. A small fraction of clonotypes showed up in both the CD4 and CD8 compartments, probably as a result of convergent recombination.

From cysteine to phenylalanine, the CDR3 is 15 amino acids long. Only the CDR3 region is kept as DNA, spanning 45 bases read in frame from base 1. Trimming removed 3 bases from V and 0 bases from J; the gene matches leave 4 bases unexplained. The germline V gene provides CDR1 SGHTA and CDR2 FQGNSA. TCR cDNA was made using 5'RACE template switching, a step that added a universal primer site and unique molecular identifiers. Priming of cDNA synthesis was performed from both the TCR alpha and TCR beta constant segments. Libraries were amplified in two PCR steps, with sample barcodes and sequencing adapters added in the second step. Sequencing of libraries was done on Illumina HiSeq 2500 (2x100 bp) or NovaSeq (2x150 bp). In the authors' own workflow: Reads were demultiplexed and collapsed into UMI consensus sequences with MIGEC, and V(D)J alignment was performed with MiXCR. Using edgeR on replicate PBMC samples, clonotypes were called vaccine-responding if FDR was below 0.01 and the log2 fold change was above 5 up to day 15. CD4 or CD8 identity was assigned to each bulk clonotype according to whether the clonotype was present at higher abundance in the sequenced CD4 repertoire or the sequenced CD8 repertoire. TCRdb trimmed public reads at Q25 via fastp, called clones via MiXCR and kept in-frame beta chains. One record per CDR3 amino acid sequence lists the most common genes and DNA. The V and J calls and clone size are TCRdb's, not the authors'. The sample has around 310,000 distinct CDR3 sequences on record, 8.5% to 9% of them singletons. Jointly, the top ten make up 15% to 20% of the sample.

This receptor was obtained from a man aged 18 to 29 who received the YFV17D yellow fever vaccine. Here the chain combines TRBV7-2 and TRBJ2-5; 7 of the junction bases match TRBD2. The source was PBMCs, collected on the day of the first yellow fever vaccination. The CDR3 here reads CASSLSGDYQETQYF. DNA sequence: TGTGCCAGCAGCTTGAGCGGGGACTACCAAGAGACCCAGTACTTC.